This T cell receptor beta chain was observed in a study of read filtering for tumor transcriptome and immune sequencing. Whole-study results and caveats: The CD138-negative fraction was mixed bone marrow immune cells, not pure T cells.

From roughly 390 ng of RNA, a library with molecular barcoded alpha/delta and beta/gamma adaptors was made. TCRdb recomputed calls from the reads with MiXCR, one row per CDR3 protein. The data contain fewer than 35,000 distinct CDR3 sequences, less than 20% of them singletons. The germline gives CDR1 LNHDA, CDR2 SQIVND (reference sequence). This CDR3 has 14 amino acids. Trimming took 5 bases from V and 2 from J, leaving 13 bases between them. This clonotype was recorded many times. Its antigen is as yet unknown. The receptor's source is a donor at least 40 years old with multiple myeloma. The sample was a population of CD138-negative cells sorted from bone marrow. The chain couples TRBV19 to TRBJ2-7; D gene uncertain. CDR3 in amino acids: CASSPIGLTYEQYF. The CDR3 coding sequence is TGTGCCAGTAGTCCCATCGGATTAACCTACGAGCAGTACTTC.